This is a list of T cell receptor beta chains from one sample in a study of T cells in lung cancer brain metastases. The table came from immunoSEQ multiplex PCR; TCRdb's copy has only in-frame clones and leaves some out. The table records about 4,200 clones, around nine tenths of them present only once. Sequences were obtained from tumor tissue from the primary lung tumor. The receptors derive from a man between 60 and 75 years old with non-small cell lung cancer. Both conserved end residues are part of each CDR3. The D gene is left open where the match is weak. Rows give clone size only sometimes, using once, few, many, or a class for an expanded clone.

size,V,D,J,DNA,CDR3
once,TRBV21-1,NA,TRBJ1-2,TGTGCCAGCAGTCTACCCTTACCGAGTACCTATGGCTACACCTTC,CASSLPLPSTYGYTF
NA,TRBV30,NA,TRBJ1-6,TGTGCCTGGAGTGACGGGAAGACACCCCTCCACTTT,CAWSDGKTPLHF
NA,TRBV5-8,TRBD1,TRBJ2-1,TGTGCCAGCAGCTCGGGCCGGGACAGGGGGCTTAGTGAGCAGTTCTTC,CASSSGRDRGLSEQFF
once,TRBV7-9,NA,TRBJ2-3,TGTGCCAGCAGCTTGGGTCAGCCCGGAGATACGCAGTATTTT,CASSLGQPGDTQYF
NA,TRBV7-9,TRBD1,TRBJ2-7,TGTGCCAGCAGCTTAGGTTTAAGGGACAGGGGGGACGAGCAGTACTTC,CASSLGLRDRGDEQYF
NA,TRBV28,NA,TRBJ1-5,TGTGCCAGCACGAAGGGGTCAGGGAAGAGCAATCAGCCCCAGCATTTT,CASTKGSGKSNQPQHF
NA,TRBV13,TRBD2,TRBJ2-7,TGTGCCAGCAGCCCCCAGCGGGGGGGCCCTTACGAGCAGTACTTC,CASSPQRGGPYEQYF
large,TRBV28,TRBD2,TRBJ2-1,TGTGCCAGCAGTTTATTGACTAGCGGGAGCTCCTACAATGAGCAGTTCTTC,CASSLLTSGSSYNEQFF
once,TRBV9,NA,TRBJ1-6,TGTGCCAGCACACGGGAGACCAATTCACCCCTCCACTTT,CASTRETNSPLHF
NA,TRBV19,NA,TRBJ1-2,TGTGCCAGTAGTATAGGAGGGGGGAGCCGAGTCGCCTTC,CASSIGGGSRVAF
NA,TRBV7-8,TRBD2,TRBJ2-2,TGTGCCAGCAGCTACCGCGGTAGCGGGATCACCGGGGAGCTGTTTTTT,CASSYRGSGITGELFF
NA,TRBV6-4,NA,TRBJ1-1,TGTGCCAGCAGTGACGATATGAACACTGAAGCTTTCTTT,CASSDDMNTEAFF
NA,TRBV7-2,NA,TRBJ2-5,TGTGCCAGCAGCTTAGCCGGGGCGTTAGGGGAGACCCAGTACTTC,CASSLAGALGETQYF
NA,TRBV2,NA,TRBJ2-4,TGTGCCAGCACGGCGGGGTCCGACAAAAACATTCAGTACTTC,CASTAGSDKNIQYF
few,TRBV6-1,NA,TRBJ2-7,TGTGCCACCAAGCTAGGTTATGAACAGCAGTACTTC,CATKLGYEQQYF
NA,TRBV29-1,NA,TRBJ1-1,TGCAGCGCTCGTACAGGGAACACTGAAGCTTTCTTT,CSARTGNTEAFF
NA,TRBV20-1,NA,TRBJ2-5,TGCAGTGCTCTGGGGGAGACCCAGTACTTC,CSALGETQYF
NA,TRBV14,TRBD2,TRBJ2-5,TGTGCCAGCAGCCTCCTGGGGGGGCAAGAGACCCAGTACTTC,CASSLLGGQETQYF
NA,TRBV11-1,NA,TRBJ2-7,TGTGCCAGCAGCTGGGGTGAAGGGCTCTCCTATGAGCAGTACTTC,CASSWGEGLSYEQYF
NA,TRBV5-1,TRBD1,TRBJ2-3,TGCGCCAGCAGCTCGGACAGGGCCAGCACAGATACGCAGTATTTT,CASSSDRASTDTQYF
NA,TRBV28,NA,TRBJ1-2,TGTGTCAGCAGTCCTCTCATTGACGCTAACTATGGCTACACCTTC,CVSSPLIDANYGYTF